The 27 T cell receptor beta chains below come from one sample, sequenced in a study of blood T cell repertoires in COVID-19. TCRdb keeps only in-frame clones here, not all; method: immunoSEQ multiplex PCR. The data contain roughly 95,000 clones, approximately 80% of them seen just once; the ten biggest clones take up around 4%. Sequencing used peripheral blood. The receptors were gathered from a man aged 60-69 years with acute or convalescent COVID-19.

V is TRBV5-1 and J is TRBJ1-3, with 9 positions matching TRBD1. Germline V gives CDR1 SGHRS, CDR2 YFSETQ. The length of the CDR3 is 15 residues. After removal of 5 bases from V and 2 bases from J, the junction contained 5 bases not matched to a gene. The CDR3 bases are TGCGCCAGCAGGACGGGACAGGGTGCTGGAAACACCATATATTTT. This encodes CASRTGQGAGNTIYF.

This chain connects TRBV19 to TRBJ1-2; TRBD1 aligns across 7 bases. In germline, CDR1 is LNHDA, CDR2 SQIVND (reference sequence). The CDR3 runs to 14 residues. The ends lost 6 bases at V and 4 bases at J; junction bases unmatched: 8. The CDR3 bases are TGTGCCAGTAGCCGAGGGGGCCTCAGCTATGGCTACACCTTC. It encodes CASSRGGLSYGYTF.

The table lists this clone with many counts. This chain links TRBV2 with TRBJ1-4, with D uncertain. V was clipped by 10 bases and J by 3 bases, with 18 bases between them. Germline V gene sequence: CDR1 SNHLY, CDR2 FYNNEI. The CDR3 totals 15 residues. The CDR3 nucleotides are TGTGCCACTTCGAAGCGTTGGGTCTCTAATGAAAAACTGTTTTTT. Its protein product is CATSKRWVSNEKLFF.

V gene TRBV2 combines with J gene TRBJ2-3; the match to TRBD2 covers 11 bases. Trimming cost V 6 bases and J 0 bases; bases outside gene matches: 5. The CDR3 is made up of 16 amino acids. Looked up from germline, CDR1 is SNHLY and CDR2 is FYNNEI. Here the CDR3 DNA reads TGTGCCAGCAGGGAGACTAGCGGGGCGAGCACAGATACGCAGTATTTT. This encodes CASRETSGASTDTQYF.

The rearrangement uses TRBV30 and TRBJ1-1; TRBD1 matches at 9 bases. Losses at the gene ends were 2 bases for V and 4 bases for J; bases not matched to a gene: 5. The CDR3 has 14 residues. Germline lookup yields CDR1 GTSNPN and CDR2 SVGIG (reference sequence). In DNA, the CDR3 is TGTGCCTGGAGTCTAGGACAGGGGTTCACTGAAGCTTTCTTT. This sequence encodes CAWSLGQGFTEAFF.

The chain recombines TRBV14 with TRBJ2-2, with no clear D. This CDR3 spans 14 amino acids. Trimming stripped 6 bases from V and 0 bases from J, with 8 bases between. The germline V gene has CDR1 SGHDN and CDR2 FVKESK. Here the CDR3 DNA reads TGTGCCAGCAGTCAGACTGCGAACACCGGGGAGCTGTTTTTT. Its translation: CASSQTANTGELFF.

As DNA, the CDR3 is TGTGCCAGCAGTAGGGACATTGATAGCAATCAGCCCCAGCATTTT. Residues: CASSRDIDSNQPQHF. The genes are TRBV6-5 and TRBJ1-5; tentatively, D is TRBD1 (6 bases). CDR1 is MNHEY and CDR2 is SVGAGI in the germline V gene. V dropped 5 bases and J dropped 0 bases, with 11 bases sitting between them. The CDR3 sequence is 15 residues long.

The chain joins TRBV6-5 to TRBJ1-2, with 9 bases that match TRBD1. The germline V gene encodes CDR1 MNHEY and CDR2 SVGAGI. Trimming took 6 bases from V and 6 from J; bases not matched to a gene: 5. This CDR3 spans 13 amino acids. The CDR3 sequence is CASRKTGGDGYTF. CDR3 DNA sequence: TGTGCCAGCAGGAAAACAGGGGGCGATGGCTACACCTTC.

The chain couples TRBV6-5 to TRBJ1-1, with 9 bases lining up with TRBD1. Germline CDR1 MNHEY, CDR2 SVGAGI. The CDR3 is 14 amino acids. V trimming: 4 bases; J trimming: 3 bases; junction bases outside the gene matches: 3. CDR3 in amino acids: CASSSRTGDTEAFF. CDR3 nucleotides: TGTGCCAGCAGTTCCCGGACAGGGGACACTGAAGCTTTCTTT.

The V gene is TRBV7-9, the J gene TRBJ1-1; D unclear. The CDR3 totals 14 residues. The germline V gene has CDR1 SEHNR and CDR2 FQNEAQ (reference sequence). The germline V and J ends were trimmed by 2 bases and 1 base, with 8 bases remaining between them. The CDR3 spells CASSLRHPNTEAFF. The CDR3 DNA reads TGTGCCAGCAGCTTAAGACACCCGAACACTGAAGCTTTCTTT. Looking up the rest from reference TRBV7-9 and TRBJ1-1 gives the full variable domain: DTGVSQNPRHKITKRGQNVTFRCDPISEHNRLYWYRQTLGQGPEFLTYFQNEAQLEKSRLLSDRFSAERPKGSFSTLEIQRTEQGDSAMYLCASSLRHPNTEAFFGQGTRLTVV.

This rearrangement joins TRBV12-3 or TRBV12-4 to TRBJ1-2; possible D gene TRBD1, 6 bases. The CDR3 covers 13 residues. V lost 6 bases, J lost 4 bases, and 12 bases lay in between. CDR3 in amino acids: CASSPQGSYGYTF. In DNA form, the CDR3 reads TGTGCCAGCAGCCCCCAGGGGAGCTATGGCTACACCTTC.

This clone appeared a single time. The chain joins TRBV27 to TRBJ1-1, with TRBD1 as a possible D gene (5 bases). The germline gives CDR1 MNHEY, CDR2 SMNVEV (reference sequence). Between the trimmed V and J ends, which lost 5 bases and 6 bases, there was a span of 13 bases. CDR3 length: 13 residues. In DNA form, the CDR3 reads TGTGCCAGCAGTCCGACAGTCGCGGCTGAAGCTTTCTTT. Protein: CASSPTVAAEAFF.

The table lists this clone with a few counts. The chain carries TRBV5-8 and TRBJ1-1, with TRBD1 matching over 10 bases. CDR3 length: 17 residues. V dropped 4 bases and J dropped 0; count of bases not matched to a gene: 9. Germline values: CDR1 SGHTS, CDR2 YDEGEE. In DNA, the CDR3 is TGTGCCAGCAGCCTAGGGACAGGGGTTGTGATGAACACTGAAGCTTTCTTT. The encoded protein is CASSLGTGVVMNTEAFF.

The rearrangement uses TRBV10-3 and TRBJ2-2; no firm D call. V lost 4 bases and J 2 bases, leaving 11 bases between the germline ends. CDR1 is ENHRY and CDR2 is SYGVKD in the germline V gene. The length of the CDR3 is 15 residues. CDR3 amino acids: CAISVGALNTGELFF. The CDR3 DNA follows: TGTGCCATCAGTGTCGGTGCGCTAAACACCGGGGAGCTGTTTTTT.

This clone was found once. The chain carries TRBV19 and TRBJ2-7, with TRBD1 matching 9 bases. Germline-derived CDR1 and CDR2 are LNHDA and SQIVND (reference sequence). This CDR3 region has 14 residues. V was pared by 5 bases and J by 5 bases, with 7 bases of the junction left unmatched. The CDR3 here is CASSRGQGSDEQYF. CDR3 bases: TGTGCCAGTAGTCGGGGACAGGGTTCCGACGAGCAGTACTTC.

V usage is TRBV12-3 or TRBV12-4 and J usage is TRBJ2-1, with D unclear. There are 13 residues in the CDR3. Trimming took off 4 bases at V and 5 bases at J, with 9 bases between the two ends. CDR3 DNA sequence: TGTGCCAGCAGTTCTAGTTTCGACAATGAGCAGTTCTTC. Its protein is CASSSSFDNEQFF.

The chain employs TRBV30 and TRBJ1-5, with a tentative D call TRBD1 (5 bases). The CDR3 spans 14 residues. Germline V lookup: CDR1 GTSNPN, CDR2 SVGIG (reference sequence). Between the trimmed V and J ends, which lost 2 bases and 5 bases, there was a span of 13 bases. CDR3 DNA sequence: TGTGCCTGGAGTCTAAAGGGCAGGGATCAGCCCCAGCATTTT. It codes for CAWSLKGRDQPQHF.

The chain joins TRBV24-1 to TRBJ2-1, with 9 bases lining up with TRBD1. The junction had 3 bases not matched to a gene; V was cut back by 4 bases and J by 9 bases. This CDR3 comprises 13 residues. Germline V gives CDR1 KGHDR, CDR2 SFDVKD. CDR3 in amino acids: CATSEGQGTEQFF. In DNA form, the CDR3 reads TGTGCCACCAGTGAGGGACAGGGAACTGAGCAGTTCTTC.

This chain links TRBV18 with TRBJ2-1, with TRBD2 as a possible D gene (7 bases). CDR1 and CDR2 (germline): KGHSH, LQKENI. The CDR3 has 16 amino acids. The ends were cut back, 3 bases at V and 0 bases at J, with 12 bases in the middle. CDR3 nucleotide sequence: TGTGCCAGCTCACCGGGAGGGGGGAGCTCCTACAATGAGCAGTTCTTC. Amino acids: CASSPGGGSSYNEQFF.

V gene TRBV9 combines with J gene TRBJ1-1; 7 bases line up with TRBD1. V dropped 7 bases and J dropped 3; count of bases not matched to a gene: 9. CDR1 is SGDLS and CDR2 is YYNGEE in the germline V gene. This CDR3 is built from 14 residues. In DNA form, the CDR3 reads TGTGCCAGCGGGTCGACAGGGCCCCACACTGAAGCTTTCTTT. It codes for CASGSTGPHTEAFF.

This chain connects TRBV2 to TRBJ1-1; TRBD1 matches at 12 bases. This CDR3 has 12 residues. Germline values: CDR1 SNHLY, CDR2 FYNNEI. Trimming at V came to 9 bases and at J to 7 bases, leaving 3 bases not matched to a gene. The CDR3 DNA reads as TGTGCCAGGGGACAGGGGGCAGGTGAAGCTTTCTTT. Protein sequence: CARGQGAGEAFF.

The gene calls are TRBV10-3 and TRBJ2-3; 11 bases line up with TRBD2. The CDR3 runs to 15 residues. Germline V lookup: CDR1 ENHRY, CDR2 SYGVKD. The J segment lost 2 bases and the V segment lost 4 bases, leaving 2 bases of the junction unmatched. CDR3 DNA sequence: TGTGCCATCAGTGCGGGACTAGCGGACACAGATACGCAGTATTTT. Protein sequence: CAISAGLADTDTQYF.

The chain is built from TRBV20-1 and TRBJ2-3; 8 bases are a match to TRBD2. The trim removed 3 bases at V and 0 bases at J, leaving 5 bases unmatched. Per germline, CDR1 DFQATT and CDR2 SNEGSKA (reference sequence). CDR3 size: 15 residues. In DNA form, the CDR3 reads TGCAGTGCTAGTTCCGGCGGGGGGAGCACAGATACGCAGTATTTT. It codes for CSASSGGGSTDTQYF.

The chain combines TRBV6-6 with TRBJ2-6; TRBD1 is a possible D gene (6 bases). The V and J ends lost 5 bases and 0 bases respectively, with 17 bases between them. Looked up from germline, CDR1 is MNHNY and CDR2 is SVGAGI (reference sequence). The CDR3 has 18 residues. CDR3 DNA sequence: TGTGCCAGCAGTCAGGCCCCAGGGGCGAGCTCTGGGGCCAACGTCCTGACTTTC. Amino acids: CASSQAPGASSGANVLTF.

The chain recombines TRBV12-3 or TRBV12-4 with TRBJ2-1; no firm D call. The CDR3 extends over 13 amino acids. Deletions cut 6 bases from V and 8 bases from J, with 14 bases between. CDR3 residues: CASSLRLRDEQFF. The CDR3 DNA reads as TGTGCCAGCAGCCTCCGACTCCGGGATGAGCAGTTCTTC.

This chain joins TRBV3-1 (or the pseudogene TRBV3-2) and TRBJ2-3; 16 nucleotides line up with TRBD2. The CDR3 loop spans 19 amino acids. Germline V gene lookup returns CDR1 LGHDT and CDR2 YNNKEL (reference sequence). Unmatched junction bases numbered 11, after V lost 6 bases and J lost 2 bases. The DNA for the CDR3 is TGTGCCAGCAGTACGAAAGGGACTAGCGGGGGGGGGTTCACAGATACGCAGTATTTT. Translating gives CASSTKGTSGGGFTDTQYF.

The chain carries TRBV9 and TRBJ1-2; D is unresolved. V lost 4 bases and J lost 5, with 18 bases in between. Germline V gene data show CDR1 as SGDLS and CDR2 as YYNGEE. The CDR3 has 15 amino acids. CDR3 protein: CASSTTIQASYGYTF. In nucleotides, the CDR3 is TGTGCCAGCAGCACGACCATTCAGGCGTCGTATGGCTACACCTTC. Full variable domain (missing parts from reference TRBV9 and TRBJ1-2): DSGVTQTPKHLITATGQRVTLRCSPRSGDLSVYWYQQSLDQGLQFLIQYYNGEERAKGNILERFSAQQFPDLHSELNLSSLELGDSALYFCASSTTIQASYGYTFGSGTRLTVV.